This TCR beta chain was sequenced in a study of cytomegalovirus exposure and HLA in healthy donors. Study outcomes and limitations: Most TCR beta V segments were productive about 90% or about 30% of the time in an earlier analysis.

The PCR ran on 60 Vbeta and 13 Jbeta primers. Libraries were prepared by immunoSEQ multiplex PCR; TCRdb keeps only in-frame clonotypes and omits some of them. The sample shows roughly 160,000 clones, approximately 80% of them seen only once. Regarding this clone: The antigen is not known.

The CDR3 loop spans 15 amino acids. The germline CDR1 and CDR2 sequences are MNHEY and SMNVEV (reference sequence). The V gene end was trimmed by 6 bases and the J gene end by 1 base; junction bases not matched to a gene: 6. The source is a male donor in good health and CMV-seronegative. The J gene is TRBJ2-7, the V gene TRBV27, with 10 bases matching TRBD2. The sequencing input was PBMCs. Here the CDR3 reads CASSSASGGSYEQYF. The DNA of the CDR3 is TGTGCCAGCAGCTCAGCTAGCGGGGGATCCTACGAGCAGTACTTC.